This T cell receptor beta chain was recorded in a study of CD8 T cells in ankylosing spondylitis. Using quantitative 5'-RACE with molecular barcodes, the authors made TCR beta libraries. TCRdb processed the 5' RACE reads anew with MiXCR; each CDR3 protein has one entry. The table lists 400,000 or so distinct CDR3 sequences, around 26% of them singletons, with 0.89% in the top ten. The study, taken as a whole, reports: A motif of under ten highly homologous TCR beta variants was seen as apparently characteristic of ankylosing spondylitis blood. Clones linked to the disease showed a CD8+ phenotype. They occurred at relatively low frequencies in peripheral blood. A subset of motif variants has previously been described in the synovial fluid and blood of reactive arthritis. Disease-linked clones reportedly showed significant enrichment in matched ankylosing spondylitis synovial fluid.

Points on this clonotype: Antigen specificity is unknown.

Deletions cut 4 bases from V and 8 bases from J, with 9 bases between. The CDR3 runs to 12 residues. Germline V gene sequence: CDR1 SGHTA, CDR2 FQGNSA. The chain recombines TRBV7-2 with TRBJ2-1; TRBD1 is a possible D gene (6 bases). Sequenced material: blood, either unsorted or a sorted T cell fraction (not recorded which). This TCR was recovered from a male donor with ankylosing spondylitis. The CDR3 nucleotides read TGTGCCAGCAGCTCACAGGGTTATGAGCAGTTCTTC. It translates to CASSSQGYEQFF.